Following are 11 T cell receptor beta chains from one sample sequenced in a study of shared clonotypes between healthy human individuals. Here immunoSEQ multiplex PCR was the method, and the copy in TCRdb shows in-frame clones only, minus some. This table has some 1.5 million clones, approximately 98% appearing once. Sequenced input: naive CD4+ T cells sorted from blood. The subset is: CD45RA+ positively selected. These receptors came from a man aged 25 to 40 in good health.

The V gene is TRBV10-3, the J gene TRBJ2-1; no reliable D call. Trimming shortened V by 0 bases and J by 7 bases, and 7 bases separated the two germline ends. CDR1 and CDR2 (germline): ENHRY, SYGVKD. This CDR3 has 13 amino acids. DNA of the CDR3: TGTGCCATCAGTGAGTCTGGTGAGAATGAGCAGTTCTTC. Translated, it gives CAISESGENEQFF.

V is TRBV19 and J is TRBJ2-2; no clear D gene. V was shortened by 3 bases and J by 2 bases, with 7 bases between the two germline ends. Germline values: CDR1 LNHDA, CDR2 SQIVND (reference sequence). The CDR3 covers 14 residues. CDR3 loop: CASSINGNTGELFF. The CDR3 region has the DNA TGTGCCAGTAGTATTAATGGAAACACCGGGGAGCTGTTTTTT. The complete variable domain, with remaining parts taken from reference TRBV19 and TRBJ2-2, reads DGGITQSPKYLFRKEGQNVTLSCEQNLNHDAMYWYRQDPGQGLRLIYYSQIVNDFQKGDIAEGYSVSREKKESFPLTVTSAQKNPTAFYLCASSINGNTGELFFGEGSRLTVL.

This chain links TRBV13 with TRBJ2-1, with 9 positions matching TRBD2. This CDR3 is built from 14 residues. Germline loops: CDR1 PRHDT, CDR2 FYEKMQ (reference sequence). V dropped 2 bases and J dropped 15; count of bases not matched to a gene: 11. The CDR3: CASSLPTSGGVPFF. In DNA form, the CDR3 reads TGTGCCAGCAGCTTACCGACTAGCGGAGGGGTCCCGTTCTTC.

The chain has TRBV28 and TRBJ2-2; the D is unclear. The germline CDR1 and CDR2 sequences are MDHEN and SYDVKM. The CDR3 contains 12 residues. V was shortened by 11 bases and J by 2 bases, with 9 bases between the two germline ends. Here the CDR3 reads CASWVNTGELFF. DNA of the CDR3: TGTGCCTCTTGGGTAAACACCGGGGAGCTGTTTTTT.

This clone showed up just once. The chain combines TRBV18 with TRBJ1-5; no definite D call. CDR1 KGHSH and CDR2 LQKENI come from the germline V gene. There are 14 residues in the CDR3. Deletions cut 4 bases from V and 3 bases from J, with 10 bases between. This CDR3 is CASSHYRDNQPQHF. In DNA form, the CDR3 reads TGTGCCAGCTCACATTACAGAGACAATCAGCCCCAGCATTTT.

The V and J genes are TRBV7-9 and TRBJ2-1; 7 bases match TRBD2. The CDR3 extends over 15 amino acids. CDR1 and CDR2 from the germline V gene are SEHNR and FQNEAQ (reference sequence). V trimming: 5 bases; J trimming: 8 bases; junction bases outside the gene matches: 12. In DNA form, the CDR3 reads TGTGCCAGCAGCCCCGCCGGGACTACACAATATGAGCAGTTCTTC. Protein product: CASSPAGTTQYEQFF.

The CDR3 nucleotides are TGCGCCAGCAGCGTGAGACAGGGCTATGAGCAGTTCTTC. Translating it yields CASSVRQGYEQFF. This chain links TRBV5-1 with TRBJ2-1; 7 bases line up with TRBD1. V lost 4 bases and J lost 8; bases outside the gene matches: 6. The CDR3 has 13 residues. The germline V gene encodes CDR1 SGHRS and CDR2 YFSETQ.

CDR3: CASSYSRGPLGEQYF. Written as DNA, the CDR3 is TGTGCCAGCAGCTATTCTCGGGGACCGCTGGGGGAGCAGTACTTC. This chain uses TRBV7-9 with TRBJ2-7, with D perhaps being TRBD1 or TRBD2 (5 bases each). In germline, CDR1 is SEHNR, CDR2 FQNEAQ (reference sequence). The CDR3 consists of 15 residues. V dropped 4 bases and J dropped 7 bases, with 20 bases sitting between them.

This clone is a singleton in its sample. The genes are TRBV7-9 and TRBJ2-3; weak D call: TRBD2 (6 bases). CDR3 length: 15 amino acids. CDR1 and CDR2 (germline): SEHNR, FQNEAQ (reference sequence). The V and J ends lost 2 bases and 0 bases respectively, with 9 bases between them. CDR3 protein: CASSLNSGSTDTQYF. The DNA for the CDR3 is TGTGCCAGCAGCTTAAATAGCGGAAGCACAGATACGCAGTATTTT.

This chain uses TRBV15 with TRBJ2-1, with D tentatively TRBD1 or TRBD2 (6 bases each). This CDR3 has 16 residues. V was pared by 1 base and J by 7 bases, with 17 bases between. The germline V gene has CDR1 LNHNV and CDR2 YYDKDF (reference sequence). CDR3 in DNA: TGTGCCACCAGCAGAGCTCCAAGGGGGGTCGCGAATGAGCAGTTCTTC. It specifies CATSRAPRGVANEQFF.

The CDR3 here is CAKASLLAANQETQYF. In DNA, the CDR3 is TGTGCCAAAGCCAGCCTCTTAGCGGCAAACCAAGAGACCCAGTACTTC. This rearrangement joins TRBV6-4 to TRBJ2-5; D is possibly TRBD2 (6 bases). CDR1 is MRHNA and CDR2 is SNTAGT in the germline V gene. V was trimmed by 10 bases and J by 0 bases, leaving 21 bases between them. The CDR3 has 16 residues.